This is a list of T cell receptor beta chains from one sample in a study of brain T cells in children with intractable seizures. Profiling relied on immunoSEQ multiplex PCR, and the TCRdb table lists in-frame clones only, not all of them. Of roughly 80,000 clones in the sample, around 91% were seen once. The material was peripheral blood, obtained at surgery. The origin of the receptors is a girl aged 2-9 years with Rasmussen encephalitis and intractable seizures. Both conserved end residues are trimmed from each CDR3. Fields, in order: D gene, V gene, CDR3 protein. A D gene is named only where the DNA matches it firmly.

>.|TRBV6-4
ASWRGRETQY
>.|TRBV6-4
ASRLPQGLKNIQY
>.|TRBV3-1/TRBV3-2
ASSQDSGSNGELF
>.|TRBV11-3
ASSSTGSSPLH
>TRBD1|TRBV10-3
ATWTGTRETQY
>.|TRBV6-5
ASSQTVNQPQH
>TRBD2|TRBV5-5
ASSSTSGTYYEQY
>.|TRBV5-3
ARAGTGDGSNQPQH
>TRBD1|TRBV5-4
ASSTPGTGSRGGYT
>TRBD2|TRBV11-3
ATAASGRIHEQF
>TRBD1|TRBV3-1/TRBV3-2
ASSLGQMNTGELF
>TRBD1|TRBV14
ASSPDRGRLF
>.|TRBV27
ASSLVDGETQY
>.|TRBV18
ASSPIGGSYEQY
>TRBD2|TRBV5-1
ASGTGTSGINIQY
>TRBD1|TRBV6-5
ASSDRGSTSEQY
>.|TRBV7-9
ASTPRRGNTIY
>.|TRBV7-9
ASSLGWGNEQF
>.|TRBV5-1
ASSASATGNTIY
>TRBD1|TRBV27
ASSTRTGQAF
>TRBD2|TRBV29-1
SVVLADYYNEQF
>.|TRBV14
ASSLKPNTEAF
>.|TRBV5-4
ASSLGGPGNEQY
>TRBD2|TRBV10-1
ASSPGLAGADTQY
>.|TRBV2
ASSVGENYGYT
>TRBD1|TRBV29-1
SAGTALRNEQF
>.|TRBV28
ASSLPGLSNTEAF
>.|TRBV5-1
ASSLEGTGELF
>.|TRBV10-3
AISDWGSSTGELF
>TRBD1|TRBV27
ASSLRGPGNTIY
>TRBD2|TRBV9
ASSVAPGGPTDTQY
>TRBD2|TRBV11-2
ASSLDGLAGVMSSYNEQF
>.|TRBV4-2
ASSPLSSSGNTIY
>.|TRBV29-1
SVEVAPSGNTIY
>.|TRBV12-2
ASRFEGYTEAF
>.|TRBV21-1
ASNPSVGVPGTGPYEQY
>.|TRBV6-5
ASRKGDFDSDTQY
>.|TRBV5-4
ASSLVGSGLSNTEAF
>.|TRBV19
ASSLFSSGSSYNEQF
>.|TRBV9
ASSAYVTARSNTGELF
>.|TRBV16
ASSQRSTDTQY
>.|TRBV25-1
ASIGRGSYEQY
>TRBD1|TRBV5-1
ASSLQGATDTQY
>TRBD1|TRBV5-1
ASSLEGTGVITDTQY
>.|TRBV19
ASSSSGANVLT
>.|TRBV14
ASSQQGAGTEAF
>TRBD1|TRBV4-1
ASSLSPSGTANEKLF
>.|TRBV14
ASSRFPGDYEQY
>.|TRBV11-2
ASSLTGPMNTEAF
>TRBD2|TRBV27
ASSSGGPPGANVLT
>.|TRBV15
ATSRLSDTYQETQY
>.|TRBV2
ASREGLLYGYT
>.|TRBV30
AWSVGGMNTEAF
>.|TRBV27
ASSLRVSTGTNYEQY
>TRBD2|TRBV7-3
ASSLTGGRVDTQY
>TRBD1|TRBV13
ASSQRQGLNEKLF
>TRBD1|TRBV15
ATSMGGTGVHEQY